This TCR beta chain stems from a study of blood T cell dynamics during melanoma immunotherapy. Study background: First-line therapy was either pembrolizumab or nivolumab with ipilimumab for metastatic melanoma. Overall study results and limits: Unlike progressors, later disease-control patients had W3 repertoires gaining clonality or diversity.

Points on this clone: What it binds is unknown.

Stated time point: week 3, after first cycle of checkpoint inhibitor. Apart from a couple of fast progressors, RECIST 1.1 response was judged 12 weeks post-infusion. Sequencing was performed with immunoSEQ multiplex PCR; in TCRdb, only in-frame clones are kept and a portion is missing. The sample holds 14,000 to 15,000 clones; roughly 85% are singletons and the top ten take around 7.8%. V was pared by 1 base and J by 2 bases, with 2 bases between. The CDR3 sequence is 12 residues long. Per the germline V gene, CDR1 is SGHRS and CDR2 is YFSETQ. This TCR came from a human donor with melanoma. The chain employs TRBV5-1 and TRBJ2-3; D is unclear. The sequencing used blood, collected from a patient treated with checkpoint blockade. The CDR3 nucleotides are TGCGCCAGCAGCTTGTACACAGATACGCAGTATTTT. Residues: CASSLYTDTQYF.